This TCR beta chain was profiled in a study of blood T cell repertoires in COVID-19. Study-level background: From the United States, Italy and Spain came samples of acute and convalescent COVID-19. T cells, B-cell-depleted T cells, or PBMCs supplied cDNA or gDNA.

The data were produced by immunoSEQ multiplex PCR, yet TCRdb's version contains in-frame clones alone and is incomplete. The data contain hundreds of thousands of clones, around 90% of them singletons. This CDR3 comprises 14 residues. V gave up 1 base and J gave up 3 bases, with 9 bases separating them. Per the germline V gene, CDR1 is MGHDK and CDR2 is SYGVNS. The rearrangement links TRBV25-1 to TRBJ1-2; D call uncertain. The source of this sequence is a man between 18 and 29 years old with active or convalescent COVID-19. The sample consisted of peripheral blood. CDR3 sequence reads: CASSESTVYYGYTF. The DNA for the CDR3 is TGTGCCAGCAGTGAATCAACAGTTTACTATGGCTACACCTTC.